This T cell receptor beta chain was identified in a study of blood T cells in healthy people across ages. CDR3 size: 14 residues. The trim removed 3 bases at V and 5 bases at J, leaving 3 bases unmatched. Germline values: CDR1 LGHDT, CDR2 YNNKEL (reference sequence). This clonotype showed up just a few times. It was with a sample-barcoded 5' primer and a J-beta primer mix that a second PCR of roughly 7 to 12 cycles was run. In TCRdb, the 5' RACE reads were re-called with MiXCR into one record per CDR3 protein. The repertoire holds 890,000 or so distinct CDR3 sequences, with around two thirds as singletons.

Input material: blood. This TCR was sampled from a young man in good health. The chain carries TRBV3-1 and TRBJ2-1; 8 bases map to TRBD1. The CDR3 spells CASSHQGANNEQFF. CDR3 bases: TGTGCCAGCAGCCACCAGGGGGCTAACAATGAGCAGTTCTTC.